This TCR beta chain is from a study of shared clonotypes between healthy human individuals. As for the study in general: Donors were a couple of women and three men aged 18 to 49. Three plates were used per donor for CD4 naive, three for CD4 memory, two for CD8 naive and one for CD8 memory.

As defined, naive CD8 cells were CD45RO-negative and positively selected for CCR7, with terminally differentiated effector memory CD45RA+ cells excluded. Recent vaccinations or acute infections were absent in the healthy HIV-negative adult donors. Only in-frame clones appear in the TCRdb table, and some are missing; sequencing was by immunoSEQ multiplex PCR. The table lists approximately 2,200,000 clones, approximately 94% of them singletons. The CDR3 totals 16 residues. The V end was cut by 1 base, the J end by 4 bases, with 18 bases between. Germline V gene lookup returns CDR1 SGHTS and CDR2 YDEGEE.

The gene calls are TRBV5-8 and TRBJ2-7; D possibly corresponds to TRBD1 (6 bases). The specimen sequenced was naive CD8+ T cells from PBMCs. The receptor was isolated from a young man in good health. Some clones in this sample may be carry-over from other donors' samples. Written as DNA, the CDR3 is TGTGCCAGCAGCTTGCGGGACACAGATGTCCGTTACGAGCAGTACTTC. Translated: CASSLRDTDVRYEQYF.